This TCR beta chain was documented in a study of control samples from healthy donors and cancer patients. This CDR3 comprises 12 residues. The V and J ends lost 3 bases and 7 bases, in that order; junction bases with no gene match: 2. This clone was detected a few times. This sample also contains other DNA sequences that code for the same CDR3. The repertoire was sequenced with immunoSEQ multiplex PCR; TCRdb's copy has only in-frame clones and lacks some. The sample carries 180,000 or so clones, 90% to 95% recorded once. The rearrangement links TRBV12-3 or TRBV12-4 to TRBJ1-2, with 7 nucleotides matching TRBD1. This TCR derives from a woman under 40 in good health. Sequencing was performed on blood. The CDR3 reads CASSLGQSGYTF. The DNA of the CDR3 is TGTGCCAGCAGTTTGGGACAGAGTGGCTACACCTTC.